This T cell receptor beta chain derives from a study of blood T cell repertoires in COVID-19. Across the study: Italy, Spain and the United States were the sources of the convalescent and acute COVID-19 samples. PBMCs, B-cell-depleted T cells, or T cells were the source of the cDNA or gDNA that made up the material.

Authors' methods: Amplified reference gene primers provided the basis for estimating nucleated cell counts. Generated by immunoSEQ multiplex PCR, the TCRdb table keeps only in-frame clones and is missing some. The V and J calls and clone size are taken from that table; D and trimming were inferred from the DNA. This sample yields 55,000 to 65,000 clones, of which around nine tenths are seen a single time; 13% to 15% belongs to the top ten. CDR1 and CDR2 (germline): SGHTA, FQGNSA. This CDR3 is 15 amino acids long. The germline V and J ends were trimmed by 0 bases and 4 bases, with 10 bases remaining between them.

The source is a woman in her sixties with active COVID-19. The chain has TRBV7-2 and TRBJ2-1; unclear D gene. Sequencing used peripheral blood. CDR3: CASSLARTAYNEQFF. The CDR3 DNA reads TGTGCCAGCAGCTTAGCCCGAACAGCATACAATGAGCAGTTCTTC.